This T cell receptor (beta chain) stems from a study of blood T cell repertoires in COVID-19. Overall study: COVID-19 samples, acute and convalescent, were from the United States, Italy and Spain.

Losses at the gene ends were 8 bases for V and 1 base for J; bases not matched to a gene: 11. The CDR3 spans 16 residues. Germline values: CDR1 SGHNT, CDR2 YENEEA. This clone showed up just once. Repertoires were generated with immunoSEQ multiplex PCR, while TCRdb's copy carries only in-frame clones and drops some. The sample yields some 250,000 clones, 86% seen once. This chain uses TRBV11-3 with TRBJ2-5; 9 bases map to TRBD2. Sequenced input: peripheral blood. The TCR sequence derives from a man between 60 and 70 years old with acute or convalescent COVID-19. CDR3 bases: TGTGCCAGCGCCCGGGGGGCTAGCGGGATCCAAGAGACCCAGTACTTC. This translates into CASARGASGIQETQYF.